The rows below give T cell receptor beta chains drawn from one sample of a study of shared clonotypes between healthy human individuals. Sequencing used immunoSEQ multiplex PCR; TCRdb keeps in-frame clones, though not all of them. The top ten hold 0.55% to 0.7% of the sample, which has about 1.1 million clones, about 80% seen once. Material: memory CD4+ T cells from PBMCs. The origin of the receptors is a man aged 18 to 30 in good health. Some clones in this sample may be carry-over from other donors' samples. Both conserved end residues are part of each CDR3. D genes are given only for firm matches. The size entry is marked missing in some rows and otherwise reads once, few, many or a size class.

clone size,D gene,CDR3 length,J gene,V gene,CDR3 protein,CDR3 DNA
NA,NA,15,TRBJ2-7,TRBV7-2,CASSLVGLTSYEQYF,TGTGCCAGCAGCTTAGTAGGACTAACCTCCTACGAGCAGTACTTC
NA,NA,13,TRBJ1-5,TRBV2,CASSPLGNQPQHF,TGTGCCAGCAGTCCTCTTGGCAATCAGCCCCAGCATTTT
NA,TRBD2,17,TRBJ2-7,TRBV7-2,CASNSSPRPAGAYEQYF,TGTGCCAGCAACTCAAGTCCGCGGCCAGCGGGAGCCTACGAGCAGTACTTC
NA,TRBD2,17,TRBJ2-3,TRBV28,CASSPGTSGRMTDTQYF,TGTGCCAGCAGCCCCGGGACTAGCGGGAGAATGACAGATACGCAGTATTTT
NA,TRBD1,16,TRBJ2-3,TRBV28,CASSLPTGGVADTQYF,TGTGCCAGCAGTTTACCGACAGGGGGTGTTGCAGATACGCAGTATTTT
NA,NA,14,TRBJ2-4,TRBV28,CASRSPGGWGIQYF,TGTGCCAGCAGATCGCCCGGCGGATGGGGCATTCAGTACTTC
NA,NA,13,TRBJ1-1,TRBV15,CATSRVLGPEAFF,TGTGCCACCAGCAGAGTTTTGGGACCTGAAGCTTTCTTT
NA,TRBD1,13,TRBJ2-7,TRBV28,CATKRTGRYEQYF,TGTGCCACCAAACGGACAGGGAGGTACGAGCAGTACTTC
NA,TRBD2,13,TRBJ2-3,TRBV7-2,CASSLMGGRTQYF,TGTGCCAGCAGCTTAATGGGGGGGAGGACGCAGTATTTT
NA,NA,13,TRBJ2-7,TRBV6-1,CASRITGAYEQYF,TGTGCCAGCAGGATTACAGGTGCCTACGAGCAGTACTTC
NA,TRBD2,15,TRBJ2-1,TRBV7-2,CASSPSLGLPNEQFF,TGTGCCAGCAGCCCGAGCCTGGGACTACCAAATGAGCAGTTCTTC
once,NA,14,TRBJ1-2,TRBV7-2,CASSLAVGANGYTF,TGTGCCAGCAGCTTAGCGGTGGGGGCGAATGGCTACACCTTC
NA,NA,15,TRBJ1-2,TRBV28,CASQSTPGSYYGYTF,TGTGCCTCCCAAAGTACCCCCGGGTCCTACTATGGCTACACCTTC
NA,NA,14,TRBJ1-1,TRBV18,CASSPRDANTEAFF,TGTGCCAGCTCACCCCGGGACGCGAACACTGAAGCTTTCTTT
NA,NA,16,TRBJ2-7,TRBV10-2,CASSALRGSYRDEQYF,TGCGCCAGCAGTGCTCTTAGGGGGAGCTACCGGGACGAGCAGTACTTC
NA,TRBD2,18,TRBJ2-1,TRBV28,CASSPGRLGLAVNEEQFF,TGTGCCAGCAGCCCGGGACGGTTGGGACTAGCAGTTAACGAGGAGCAGTTCTTC
once,NA,14,TRBJ2-2,TRBV11-1,CASSFLRNTGELFF,TGTGCCAGCAGCTTTCTCAGGAACACCGGGGAGCTGTTTTTT